This T cell receptor beta chain emerged from a study of blood T cell repertoires in COVID-19. Whole-study context: Acute and convalescent COVID-19 specimens originated in the United States, Italy and Spain.

The CDR3 spans 14 residues. V lost 2 bases to trimming and J lost 5 bases; unmatched junction nucleotides: 3. Per germline, CDR1 KGHSH and CDR2 LQKENI. Assay used: immunoSEQ multiplex PCR; TCRdb lists only in-frame clones, some missing. The data hold roughly 380,000 clones, with approximately 80% observed a single time. This receptor was taken from a human donor with acute or convalescent COVID-19. The donor label of this sample is uncertain. The source material was peripheral blood. V and J are TRBV18 and TRBJ2-4; 7 bases map to TRBD1. The CDR3 bases are TGTGCCAGCTCACCAAGTACAGGGGAAAACATTCAGTACTTC. Protein product: CASSPSTGENIQYF.